This TCR beta chain stems from a study of TIL therapy for anti-PD-1-resistant metastatic lung cancer. The overall study: Patients had a median age of 54 years (range about 35-85).

The libraries were made with immunoSEQ v3. Assay used: immunoSEQ multiplex PCR; TCRdb lists only in-frame clones, some missing. In the table there are approximately 16,000 clones, more than 70% of which are singletons. Concerning this clone: The same CDR3 also results from other DNA sequences found in this sample.

The time point denotes: pre-treatment sample, taken before nivolumab and TIL therapy. This receptor was obtained from a person between 30 and 79 years old with non-small cell lung cancer. This sample comprised blood, obtained at baseline.

CDR3 nucleotides: TGTGCCTGGAGAGGGACGGGACACACAGATACGCAGTATTTT. Translated, it gives CAWRGTGHTDTQYF. The chain combines TRBV30 with TRBJ2-3, with D possibly matching TRBD1 (6 bases). CDR1 is GTSNPN and CDR2 is SVGIG in the germline V gene (reference sequence). Trimming shortened V by 3 bases and J by 2 bases, and 12 bases separated the two germline ends. The CDR3 is 14 residues long. Full variable domain (rest looked up from reference TRBV30 and TRBJ2-3): SQTIHQWPATLVQPVGSPLSLECTVEGTSNPNLYWYRQAAGRGLQLLFYSVGIGQISSEVPQNLSASRPQDRQFILSSKKLLLSDSGFYLCAWRGTGHTDTQYFGPGTRLTVL.